One TCR beta chain is described in this entry. Its cognate antigen is unknown. The source of the sample is a study of T cell responses to AZD1222 COVID-19 vaccine. Study in general: Pooling covered second doses at about 4 or about 12 weeks.

General observations from the study: The sample set comprised mostly white British donors with more females, and clonal diversity was possibly underestimated. Repertoire collection took place solely once the T cell response had peaked. With dominance at 160-218 and 743-854, vaccine-associated CD4 TCRs spanned spike.

Between the trimmed V and J ends, which lost 1 base and 5 bases, there was a span of 4 bases. This CDR3 contains 11 residues. Germline V gives CDR1 DFQATT, CDR2 SNEGSKA (reference sequence). Some clones are missing from TCRdb's copy, which holds only in-frame ones; the method was immunoSEQ multiplex PCR. The table records over 100,000 clones, 89% of them present only once. The source is an adult in good health. The sample here was peripheral blood, taken on day 0 of AZD1222 vaccination. This sequence joins TRBV20-1 and TRBJ2-3; D ambiguous. The CDR3 nucleotides are TGCAGTGCTAGAGTAGGAGATACGCAGTATTTT. Translation: CSARVGDTQYF.